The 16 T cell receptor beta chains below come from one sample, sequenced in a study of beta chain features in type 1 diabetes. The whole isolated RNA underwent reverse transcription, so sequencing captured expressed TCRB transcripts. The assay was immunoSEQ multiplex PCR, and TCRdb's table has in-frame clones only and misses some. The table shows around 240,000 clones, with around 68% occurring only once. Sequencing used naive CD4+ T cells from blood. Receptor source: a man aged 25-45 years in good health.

The CDR3, as DNA: TGTGCCAGCAGCCAAGATTACGGACAGGCCCCTCGTTACGAGCAGTACTTC. Amino acid sequence: CASSQDYGQAPRYEQYF. The chain uses TRBV14 and TRBJ2-7, with TRBD1 matching over 7 bases. From germline, CDR1 is SGHDN and CDR2 FVKESK. There are 17 residues in the CDR3. The V segment lost 0 bases and the J segment 4 bases; nucleotides outside the gene matches: 12.

CDR3 sequence reads: CASSGGQAGETQYF. For the CDR3, the DNA is TGTGCCAGCAGCGGGGGACAGGCGGGCGAGACCCAGTACTTC. V gene TRBV2 combines with J gene TRBJ2-5, with TRBD1 identical over 8 bases. There are 14 residues in the CDR3. Germline V gives CDR1 SNHLY, CDR2 FYNNEI. The V gene end was trimmed by 6 bases and the J gene end by 5 bases; junction bases not matched to a gene: 8. Full variable domain (rest looked up from reference TRBV2 and TRBJ2-5): EPEVTQTPSHQVTQMGQEVILRCVPISNHLYFYWYRQILGQKVEFLVSFYNNEISEKSEIFDDQFSVERPDGSNFTLKIRSTKLEDSAMYFCASSGGQAGETQYFGPGTRLLVL.

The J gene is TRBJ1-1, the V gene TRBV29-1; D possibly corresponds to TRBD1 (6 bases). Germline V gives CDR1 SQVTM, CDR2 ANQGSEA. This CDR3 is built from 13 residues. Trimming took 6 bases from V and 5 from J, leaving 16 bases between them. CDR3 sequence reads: CSVGYDRLTEAFF. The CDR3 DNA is TGCAGCGTCGGATATGACAGGTTAACTGAAGCTTTCTTT.

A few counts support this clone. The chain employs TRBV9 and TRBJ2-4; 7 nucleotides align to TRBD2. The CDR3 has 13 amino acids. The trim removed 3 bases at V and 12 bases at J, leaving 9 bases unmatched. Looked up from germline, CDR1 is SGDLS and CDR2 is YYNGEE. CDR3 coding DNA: TGTGCCAGCAGCGCTGGGGGGGAGTCGACTCAGTACTTC. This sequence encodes CASSAGGESTQYF.

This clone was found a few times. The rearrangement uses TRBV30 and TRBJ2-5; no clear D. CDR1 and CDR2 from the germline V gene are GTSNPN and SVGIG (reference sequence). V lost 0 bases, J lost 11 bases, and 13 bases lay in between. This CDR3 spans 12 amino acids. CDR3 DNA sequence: TGTGCCTGGAGTGTGCTGGGAAGAGAGCAGTACTTC. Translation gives CAWSVLGREQYF.

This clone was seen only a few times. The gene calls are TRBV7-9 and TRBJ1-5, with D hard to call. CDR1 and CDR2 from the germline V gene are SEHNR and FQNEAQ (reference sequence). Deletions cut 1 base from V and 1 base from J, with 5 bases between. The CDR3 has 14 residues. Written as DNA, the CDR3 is TGTGCCAGCAGCTTAGGGCAAAGCAATCAGCCCCAGCATTTT. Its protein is CASSLGQSNQPQHF.

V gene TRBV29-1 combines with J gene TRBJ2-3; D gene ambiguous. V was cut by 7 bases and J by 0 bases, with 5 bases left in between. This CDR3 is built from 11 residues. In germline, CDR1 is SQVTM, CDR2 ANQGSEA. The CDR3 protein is CSARSTDTQYF. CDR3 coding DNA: TGCAGCGCCCGAAGCACAGATACGCAGTATTTT.

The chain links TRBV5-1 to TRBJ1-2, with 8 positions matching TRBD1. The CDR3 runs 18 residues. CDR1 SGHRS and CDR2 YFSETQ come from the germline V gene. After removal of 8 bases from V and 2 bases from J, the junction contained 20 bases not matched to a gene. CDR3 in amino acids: CARGPAAGGAARNYGYTF. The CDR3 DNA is TGCGCCAGAGGGCCCGCGGCAGGGGGCGCCGCGCGCAACTATGGCTACACCTTC.

In nucleotides, the CDR3 is TGCGCCAGCAGCCCGCCCTTATCCGGGACAGCCGAGCAGTACTTC. Translation: CASSPPLSGTAEQYF. This chain connects TRBV5-1 to TRBJ2-7; 7 bases match TRBD1. The CDR3 has 15 amino acids. Germline V lookup: CDR1 SGHRS, CDR2 YFSETQ. V shed 4 bases, J shed 6 bases, and the junction held 13 bases outside the gene matches.

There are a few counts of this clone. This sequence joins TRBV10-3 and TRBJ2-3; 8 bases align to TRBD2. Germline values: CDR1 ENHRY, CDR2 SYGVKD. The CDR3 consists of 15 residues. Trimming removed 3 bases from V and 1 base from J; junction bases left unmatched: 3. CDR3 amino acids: CAISEKRGRTDTQYF. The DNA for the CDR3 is TGTGCCATCAGTGAAAAGCGGGGGCGCACAGATACGCAGTATTTT.

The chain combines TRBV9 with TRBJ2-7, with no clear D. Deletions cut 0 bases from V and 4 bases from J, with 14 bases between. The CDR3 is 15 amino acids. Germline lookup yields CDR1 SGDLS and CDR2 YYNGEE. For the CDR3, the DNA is TGTGCCAGCAGCGTAGCTTCGGGTGGAAAGTACGAGCAGTACTTC. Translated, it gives CASSVASGGKYEQYF.

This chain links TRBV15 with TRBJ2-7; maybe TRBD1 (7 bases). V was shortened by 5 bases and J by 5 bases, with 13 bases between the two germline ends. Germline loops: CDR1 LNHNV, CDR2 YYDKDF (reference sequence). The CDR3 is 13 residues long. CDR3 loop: CATSGGTDHEQYF. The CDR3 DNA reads TGTGCCACCAGCGGCGGGACAGACCACGAGCAGTACTTC.

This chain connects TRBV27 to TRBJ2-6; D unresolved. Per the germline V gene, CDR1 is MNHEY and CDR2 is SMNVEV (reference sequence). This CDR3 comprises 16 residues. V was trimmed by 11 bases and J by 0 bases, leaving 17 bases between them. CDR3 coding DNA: TGTGCCTCAACCCCGAAATCGCTCTCTGGGGCCAACGTCCTGACTTTC. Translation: CASTPKSLSGANVLTF.

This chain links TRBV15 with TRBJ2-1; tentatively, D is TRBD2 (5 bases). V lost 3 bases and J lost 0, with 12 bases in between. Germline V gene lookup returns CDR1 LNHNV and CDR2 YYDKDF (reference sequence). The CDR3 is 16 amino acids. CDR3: CATSRPDSTSYNEQFF. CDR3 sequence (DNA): TGTGCCACCAGCAGGCCGGACTCCACCTCCTACAATGAGCAGTTCTTC. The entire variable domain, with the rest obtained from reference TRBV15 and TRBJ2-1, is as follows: DAMVIQNPRYQVTQFGKPVTLSCSQTLNHNVMYWYQQKSSQAPKLLFHYYDKDFNNEADTPDNFQSRRPNTSFCFLDIRSPGLGDTAMYLCATSRPDSTSYNEQFFGPGTRLTVL.

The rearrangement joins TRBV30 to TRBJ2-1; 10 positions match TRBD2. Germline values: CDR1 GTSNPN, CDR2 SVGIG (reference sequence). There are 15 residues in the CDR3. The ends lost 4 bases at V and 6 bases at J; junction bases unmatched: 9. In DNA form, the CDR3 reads TGTGCCTGGACCCGCTCCGGGACTAGCGTCAATGAGCAGTTCTTC. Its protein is CAWTRSGTSVNEQFF.

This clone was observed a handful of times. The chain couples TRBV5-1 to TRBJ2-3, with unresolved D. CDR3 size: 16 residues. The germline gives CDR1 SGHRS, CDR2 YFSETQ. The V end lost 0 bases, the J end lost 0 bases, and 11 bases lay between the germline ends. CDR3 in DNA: TGCGCCAGCAGCTTGGGACGGTCTTTTAGCACAGATACGCAGTATTTT. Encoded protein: CASSLGRSFSTDTQYF.